This entry features one TCR beta chain sequence. In germline, CDR1 is SGHTA, CDR2 FQGNSA. Trimming left V 2 bases short and J 2 bases short, with 11 bases between. This CDR3 has 15 residues. This sample stems from a study of blood T cell repertoires in COVID-19. The wider study: Sites in the United States, Italy and Spain provided acute and convalescent COVID-19 samples. T cells, B-cell-depleted T cells, or PBMCs provided the cDNA or gDNA that served as material.

How the authors handled the data: Estimation of nucleated cell counts relied on the amplification of reference gene primers. Sequencing was performed with immunoSEQ multiplex PCR; in TCRdb, only in-frame clones are kept and a portion is missing. V, J and clone size reflect that table, while D and trimming were determined from the DNA. The sample holds just over 150,000 clones, 80% seen once. The clonotype originates from a man aged 60 to 69 with acute or convalescent COVID-19. This chain joins TRBV7-2 and TRBJ2-3; possible D gene TRBD1, 5 bases. The sample consisted of peripheral blood. The CDR3 nucleotides read TGTGCCAGCAGCTTATTAGGGGCTGTCACAGATACGCAGTATTTT. It encodes CASSLLGAVTDTQYF.